Presented here are 6 T cell receptor beta chains from one specimen sequenced in a study of blood T cell repertoires in COVID-19. Measured with immunoSEQ multiplex PCR; TCRdb has only the in-frame clones, and not every one. The sample includes more than 65,000 clones, over 80% of them seen just once. Sequenced material: peripheral blood. All receptors derive from a woman in her 50s with acute or convalescent COVID-19.

The chain has TRBV4-1 and TRBJ1-2; unclear D gene. Trimming took 0 bases from V and 8 from J, leaving 16 bases between them. The CDR3 covers 15 residues. Germline CDR1 is MGHRA and CDR2 is YSYEKL. The CDR3 here is CASSQDHVVPGGYTF. The CDR3 bases are TGCGCCAGCAGCCAAGATCATGTTGTCCCGGGAGGCTACACCTTC.

The J gene is TRBJ2-1, the V gene TRBV27; 9 positions match TRBD2. Trimming removed 6 bases from V and 6 bases from J; junction bases left unmatched: 9. This CDR3 is built from 15 residues. Germline V gene data show CDR1 as MNHEY and CDR2 as SMNVEV (reference sequence). In nucleotides, the CDR3 is TGTGCCAGCAGACTAAGCGGGAGGCCTACCAATGAGCAGTTCTTC. Its protein product is CASRLSGRPTNEQFF.

The chain is built from TRBV18 and TRBJ1-2; 8 bases match TRBD1. V shed 3 bases and J 1 base; nucleotides not matched to a gene: 1. The CDR3 spans 14 residues. CDR1 and CDR2 (germline): KGHSH, LQKENI. The CDR3 spells CASSPGQDNYGYTF. The CDR3 DNA is TGTGCCAGCTCACCGGGACAGGATAACTATGGCTACACCTTC.

The chain has TRBV3-1 (or the pseudogene TRBV3-2) and TRBJ1-6; 8 positions agree with TRBD1. Losses at the gene ends were 6 bases for V and 9 bases for J; bases not matched to a gene: 13. CDR3 length equals 16 residues. Per germline, CDR1 LGHDT and CDR2 YNNKEL (reference sequence). CDR3 bases: TGTGCCAGCAGTGAGTCAGGGGGCGTGGGAGGTTCACCCCTCCACTTT. Protein sequence: CASSESGGVGGSPLHF.

This clone showed up just a few times. CDR3: CASSLGTSRGGETQYF. The CDR3 DNA sequence: TGTGCCAGCAGCCTTGGGACTTCCCGGGGAGGGGAGACCCAGTACTTC. The rearrangement joins TRBV9 to TRBJ2-5; 7 bases match TRBD2. J was trimmed by 5 bases and V by 4 bases; bases with no gene match: 14. The V gene's germline CDR1 is SGDLS and CDR2 YYNGEE. The CDR3 spans 16 residues.

This clone has more than one count but fewer than ten. The gene calls are TRBV5-1 and TRBJ2-7; TRBD1 is a possible D gene (6 bases). Per germline, CDR1 SGHRS and CDR2 YFSETQ. With 4 bases removed from V and 3 bases from J, the gap between germline ends came to 11 bases. The CDR3 has 13 amino acids. CDR3 amino acids: CASSTSGDYEQYF. CDR3 sequence (DNA): TGCGCCAGCAGCACCTCAGGGGACTACGAGCAGTACTTC.